This TCR beta chain derives from a study of T-cell memory formation after mild COVID-19. About the study: Largely donor-specific TCR clusters were found.

Germline assignment: CDR1 MNHEY and CDR2 SMNVEV (reference sequence). With 4 bases clipped from V and 8 bases from J, the junction kept 8 bases outside the gene matches. The CDR3 length is 16 residues. Study-wide results and limits: Unconfirmed was the SARS-CoV-2 specificity of second-wave clones that peaked on day 37. The appearance of some responding clones in pre-infection memory suggested that cross-reactive memory joined.

TCR alpha and TCR beta cDNA libraries with sample barcodes and UMIs came from 5'RACE using constant-segment primers. TCRdb recomputed calls from the 5' RACE reads with MiXCR, one row per CDR3 protein. The sample yields around 200,000 distinct CDR3 sequences, more than 9% seen once. Of note for this clonotype: Antigen specificity is unknown.

The chain employs TRBV27 and TRBJ2-1; TRBD2 agrees at 13 bases. The receptor was isolated from a man younger than 35 who had mild COVID-19 (a few samples of this study predate the infection). Cell type and time point are not known. The specimen sequenced was PBMCs or a T cell subset sorted from them (not recorded which). The CDR3 DNA sequence: TGTGCCAGCAGTTCGTGGACTAGCGGGGGAGGGGATGAGCAGTTCTTC. Amino acid sequence: CASSSWTSGGGDEQFF.